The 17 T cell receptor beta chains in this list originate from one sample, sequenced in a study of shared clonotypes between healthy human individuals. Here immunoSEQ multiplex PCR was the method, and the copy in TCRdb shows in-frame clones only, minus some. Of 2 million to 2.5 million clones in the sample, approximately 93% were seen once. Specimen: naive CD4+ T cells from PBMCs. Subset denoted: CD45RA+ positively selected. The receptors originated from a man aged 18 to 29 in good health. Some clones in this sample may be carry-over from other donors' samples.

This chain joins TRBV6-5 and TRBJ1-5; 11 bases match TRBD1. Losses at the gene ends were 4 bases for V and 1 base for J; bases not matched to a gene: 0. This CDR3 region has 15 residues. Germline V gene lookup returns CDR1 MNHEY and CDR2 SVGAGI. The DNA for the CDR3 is TGTGCCAGCAGTTGGGACAGGGGGAGCAATCAGCCCCAGCATTTT. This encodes CASSWDRGSNQPQHF.

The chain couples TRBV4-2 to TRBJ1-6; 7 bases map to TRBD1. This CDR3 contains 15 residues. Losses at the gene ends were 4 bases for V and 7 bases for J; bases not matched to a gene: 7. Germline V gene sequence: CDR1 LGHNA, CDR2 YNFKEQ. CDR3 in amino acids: CASSPPRTGNSPLHF. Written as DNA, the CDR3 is TGTGCCAGCAGCCCCCCCAGGACAGGAAATTCACCCCTCCACTTT.

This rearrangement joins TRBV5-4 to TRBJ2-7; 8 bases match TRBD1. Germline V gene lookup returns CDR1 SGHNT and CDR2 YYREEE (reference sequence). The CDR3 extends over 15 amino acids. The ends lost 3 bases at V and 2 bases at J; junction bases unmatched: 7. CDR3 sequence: CASSSTGTGAYEQYF. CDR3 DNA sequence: TGTGCCAGCAGCTCGACCGGGACAGGAGCCTACGAGCAGTACTTC.

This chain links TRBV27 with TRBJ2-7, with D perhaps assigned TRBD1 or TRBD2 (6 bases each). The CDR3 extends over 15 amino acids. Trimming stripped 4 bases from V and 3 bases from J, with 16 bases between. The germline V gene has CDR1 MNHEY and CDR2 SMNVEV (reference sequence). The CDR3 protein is CASSSGGRGVYEQYF. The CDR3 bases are TGTGCCAGCAGTTCCGGGGGCCGGGGAGTCTACGAGCAGTACTTC.

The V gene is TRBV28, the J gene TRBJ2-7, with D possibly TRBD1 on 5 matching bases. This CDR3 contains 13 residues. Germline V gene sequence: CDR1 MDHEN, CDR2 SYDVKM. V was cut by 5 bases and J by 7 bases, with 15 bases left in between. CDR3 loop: CASSLQQVLEQYF. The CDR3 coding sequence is TGTGCCAGCAGTCTCCAACAGGTTTTAGAGCAGTACTTC.

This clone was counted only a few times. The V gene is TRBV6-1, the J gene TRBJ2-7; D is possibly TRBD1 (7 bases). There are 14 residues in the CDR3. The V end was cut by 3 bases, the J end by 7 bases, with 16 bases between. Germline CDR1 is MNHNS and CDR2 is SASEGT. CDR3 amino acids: CASSDQPGGREQYF. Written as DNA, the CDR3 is TGTGCCAGCAGTGATCAGCCAGGGGGGAGGGAGCAGTACTTC.

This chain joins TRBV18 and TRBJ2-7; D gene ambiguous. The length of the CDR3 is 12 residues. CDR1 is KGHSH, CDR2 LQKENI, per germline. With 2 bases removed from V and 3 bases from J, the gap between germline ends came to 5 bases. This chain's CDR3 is CASSPVNYEQYF. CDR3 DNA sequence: TGTGCCAGCTCACCAGTCAACTACGAGCAGTACTTC. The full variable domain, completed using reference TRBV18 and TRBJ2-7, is NAGVMQNPRHLVRRRGQEARLRCSPMKGHSHVYWYRQLPEEGLKFMVYLQKENIIDESGMPKERFSAEFPKEGPSILRIQQVVRGDSAAYFCASSPVNYEQYFGPGTRLTVT.

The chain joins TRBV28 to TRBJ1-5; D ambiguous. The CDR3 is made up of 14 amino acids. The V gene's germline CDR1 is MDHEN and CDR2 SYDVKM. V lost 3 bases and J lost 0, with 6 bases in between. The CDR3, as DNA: TGTGCCAGCAGTTTTGTGAATAGCAATCAGCCCCAGCATTTT. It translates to CASSFVNSNQPQHF.

The CDR3 coding sequence is TGTGCCAGCCAGGAGGGGCTGAGGGGCTACACCTTC. Translation: CASQEGLRGYTF. J is TRBJ1-2 and V is TRBV28, with TRBD1 as a possible D gene (5 bases). CDR1 MDHEN and CDR2 SYDVKM come from the germline V gene. The CDR3 contains 12 residues. The V end was cut by 8 bases, the J end by 8 bases, with 15 bases between.

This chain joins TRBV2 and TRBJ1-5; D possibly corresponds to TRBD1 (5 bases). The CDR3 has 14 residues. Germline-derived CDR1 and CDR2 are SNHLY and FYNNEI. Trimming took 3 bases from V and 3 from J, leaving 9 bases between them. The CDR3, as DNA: TGTGCCAGCAGTGACGACAGCCTCAATCAGCCCCAGCATTTT. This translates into CASSDDSLNQPQHF.

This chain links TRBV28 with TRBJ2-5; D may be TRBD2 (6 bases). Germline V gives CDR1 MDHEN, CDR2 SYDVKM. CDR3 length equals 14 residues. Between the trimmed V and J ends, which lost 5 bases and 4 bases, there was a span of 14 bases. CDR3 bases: TGTGCCAGCAGTGCCCACGGGGGTAGAGAGACCCAGTACTTC. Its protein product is CASSAHGGRETQYF.

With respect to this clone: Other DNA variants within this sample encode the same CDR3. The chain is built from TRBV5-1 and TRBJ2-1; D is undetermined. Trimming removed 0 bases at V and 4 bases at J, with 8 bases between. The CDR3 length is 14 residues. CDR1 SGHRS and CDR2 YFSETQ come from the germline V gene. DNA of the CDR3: TGCGCCAGCAGCTTGGGATCAGATTACAATGAGCAGTTCTTC. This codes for CASSLGSDYNEQFF.

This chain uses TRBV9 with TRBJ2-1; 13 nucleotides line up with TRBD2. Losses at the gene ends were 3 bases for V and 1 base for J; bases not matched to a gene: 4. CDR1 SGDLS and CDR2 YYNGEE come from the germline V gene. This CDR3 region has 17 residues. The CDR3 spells CASSGTSGSGSYNEQFF. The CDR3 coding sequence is TGTGCCAGCAGCGGGACTAGCGGGAGTGGGTCCTACAATGAGCAGTTCTTC. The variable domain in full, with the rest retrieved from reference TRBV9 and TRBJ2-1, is DSGVTQTPKHLITATGQRVTLRCSPRSGDLSVYWYQQSLDQGLQFLIQYYNGEERAKGNILERFSAQQFPDLHSELNLSSLELGDSALYFCASSGTSGSGSYNEQFFGPGTRLTVL.

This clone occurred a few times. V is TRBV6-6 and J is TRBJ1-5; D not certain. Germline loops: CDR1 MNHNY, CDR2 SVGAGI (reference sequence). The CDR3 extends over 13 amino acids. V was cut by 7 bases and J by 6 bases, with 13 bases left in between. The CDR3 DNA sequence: TGTGCCAGCAACCTAAAAGGCCCTCAGCCCCAGCATTTT. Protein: CASNLKGPQPQHF.

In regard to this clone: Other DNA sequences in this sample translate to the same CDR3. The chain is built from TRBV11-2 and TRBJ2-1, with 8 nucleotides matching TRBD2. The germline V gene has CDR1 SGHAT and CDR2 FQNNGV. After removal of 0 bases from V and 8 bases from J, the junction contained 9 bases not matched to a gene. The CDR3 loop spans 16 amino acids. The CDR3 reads CASSLEGTSGRDEQFF. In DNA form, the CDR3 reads TGTGCCAGCAGCTTAGAAGGGACTAGTGGTCGGGATGAGCAGTTCTTC.

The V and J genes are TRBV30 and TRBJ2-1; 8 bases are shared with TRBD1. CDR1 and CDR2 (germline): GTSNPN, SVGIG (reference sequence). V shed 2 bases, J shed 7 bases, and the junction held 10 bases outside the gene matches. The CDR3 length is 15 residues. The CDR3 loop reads CAWSRLRQGKNEQFF. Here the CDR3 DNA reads TGTGCCTGGAGTCGACTCAGACAGGGGAAGAATGAGCAGTTCTTC. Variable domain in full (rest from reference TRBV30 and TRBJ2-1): SQTIHQWPATLVQPVGSPLSLECTVEGTSNPNLYWYRQAAGRGLQLLFYSVGIGQISSEVPQNLSASRPQDRQFILSSKKLLLSDSGFYLCAWSRLRQGKNEQFFGPGTRLTVL.

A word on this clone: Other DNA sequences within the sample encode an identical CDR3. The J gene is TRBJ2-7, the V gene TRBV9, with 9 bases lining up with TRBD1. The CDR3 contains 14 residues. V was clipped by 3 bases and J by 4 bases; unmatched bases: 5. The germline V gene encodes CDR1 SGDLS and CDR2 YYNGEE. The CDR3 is CASSATGTGYEQYF. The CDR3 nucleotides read TGTGCCAGCAGCGCCACCGGGACAGGGTACGAGCAGTACTTC.